Following are 13 T cell receptor beta chains from one sample sequenced in a study of cytomegalovirus exposure and HLA in healthy donors. The PCR was carried out with 60 Vbeta primers and 13 Jbeta primers. The protocol was immunoSEQ multiplex PCR, while the TCRdb copy is restricted to in-frame clones and leaves out a portion. The sample has about 170,000 clones, roughly 80% seen once. Sequences were obtained from PBMCs. The receptors derive from a female donor in good health and CMV-seronegative.

This clone was counted once. The V and J genes are TRBV5-1 and TRBJ2-2; 10 bases line up with TRBD1. V was pared by 4 bases and J by 4 bases, with 10 bases of the junction left unmatched. CDR1 is SGHRS and CDR2 is YFSETQ in the germline V gene. The CDR3 is 17 amino acids. The CDR3 nucleotides read TGCGCCAGCAGCCTCGGACAGGGGGAGTTGTCCACCGGGGAGCTGTTTTTT. As protein: CASSLGQGELSTGELFF.

The rearrangement links TRBV9 to TRBJ2-1; D gene uncertain. In germline, CDR1 is SGDLS, CDR2 YYNGEE. Trimming left V 3 bases short and J 6 bases short, with 13 bases between. The CDR3 runs 14 residues. This CDR3 is CASSGTTYGNEQFF. The CDR3 DNA is TGTGCCAGCAGCGGAACTACTTACGGCAATGAGCAGTTCTTC. The full variable domain, rest sourced from reference TRBV9 and TRBJ2-1, is DSGVTQTPKHLITATGQRVTLRCSPRSGDLSVYWYQQSLDQGLQFLIQYYNGEERAKGNILERFSAQQFPDLHSELNLSSLELGDSALYFCASSGTTYGNEQFFGPGTRLTVL.

The J gene is TRBJ1-4, the V gene TRBV6-5; tentatively, D is TRBD1 (6 bases). Trimming took off 4 bases at V and 7 bases at J, with 16 bases between the two ends. CDR1 is MNHEY, CDR2 SVGAGI, per germline. The CDR3 is 15 residues long. CDR3 residues: CASSLLPGQGEKLFF. The CDR3 bases are TGTGCCAGCAGTTTGCTTCCGGGACAAGGTGAAAAACTGTTTTTT.

The chain combines TRBV6-6 with TRBJ1-3; the match to TRBD1 covers 9 bases. V was pared by 5 bases and J by 4 bases, with 6 bases of the junction left unmatched. Germline CDR1 and CDR2: MNHNY and SVGAGI (reference sequence). This CDR3 is built from 15 residues. Written as DNA, the CDR3 is TGTGCCAGCAGTCTACAGGGGGCGGCAGGAAACACCATATATTTT. Amino acids: CASSLQGAAGNTIYF.

As for this clone: Other nucleotide sequences from this sample produce the same CDR3. The rearrangement joins TRBV2 to TRBJ2-3, with TRBD1 as a possible D gene (6 bases). This CDR3 has 15 amino acids. The germline V gene has CDR1 SNHLY and CDR2 FYNNEI. Trimming took 2 bases from V and 1 from J, leaving 10 bases between them. CDR3 amino acids: CASSERSGGTDTQYF. DNA for the CDR3: TGTGCCAGCAGTGAAAGGTCAGGGGGCACAGATACGCAGTATTTT.

V and J are TRBV7-2 and TRBJ1-1, with TRBD1 identical over 7 bases. V gave up 5 bases and J gave up 4 bases; unmatched junction bases: 7. The germline V gene encodes CDR1 SGHTA and CDR2 FQGNSA. There are 14 residues in the CDR3. This CDR3 reads CASSAGGGVTEAFF. The CDR3 nucleotides are TGTGCCAGCAGCGCTGGAGGGGGCGTCACTGAAGCTTTCTTT.

The chain combines TRBV5-1 with TRBJ2-2; 7 positions agree with TRBD1. With V trimmed by 4 bases and J by 6 bases, 6 bases remained unmatched. From germline, CDR1 is SGHRS and CDR2 YFSETQ. The CDR3 is 14 amino acids. CDR3 DNA sequence: TGCGCCAGCAGCGAGACAGGGATCGCCGGGGAGCTGTTTTTT. This encodes CASSETGIAGELFF.

The J gene is TRBJ2-7, the V gene TRBV9; 12 bases line up with TRBD2. V trimming: 0 bases; J trimming: 2 bases; junction bases outside the gene matches: 9. The CDR3 has 18 amino acids. CDR1 and CDR2 (germline): SGDLS, YYNGEE. The CDR3 here is CASSVDLAGGPFPYEQYF. The CDR3, as DNA: TGTGCCAGCAGCGTAGACCTAGCGGGGGGGCCTTTTCCCTACGAGCAGTACTTC.

This chain connects TRBV4-1 to TRBJ1-2; D unresolved. This CDR3 region has 17 residues. V shed 1 base and J shed 0 bases, with 15 bases lying between them. Germline CDR1 reads MGHRA; CDR2 reads YSYEKL. The CDR3 DNA reads as TGCGCCAGCAGCCAAGTTATCATAGGACTCGCTAACTATGGCTACACCTTC. Protein sequence: CASSQVIIGLANYGYTF.

J is TRBJ1-2 and V is TRBV27; 7 nucleotides match TRBD1. The germline V gene encodes CDR1 MNHEY and CDR2 SMNVEV (reference sequence). With V trimmed by 5 bases and J by 4 bases, 13 bases remained unmatched. This CDR3 region has 16 residues. CDR3 sequence (DNA): TGTGCCAGCAGTCCTTCATCAGGGGGAATTGGCTATGGCTACACCTTC. Its protein product is CASSPSSGGIGYGYTF.

The V gene is TRBV27, the J gene TRBJ2-2; perhaps TRBD1 as D (5 bases). The germline V gene has CDR1 MNHEY and CDR2 SMNVEV (reference sequence). V was pared by 6 bases and J by 6 bases, with 20 bases between. The length of the CDR3 is 16 residues. The CDR3 spells CASSGLRQGEAGELFF. The DNA of the CDR3 is TGTGCCAGCAGCGGCTTAAGGCAGGGTGAAGCCGGGGAGCTGTTTTTT.

This clone came up once. The chain carries TRBV6-6 and TRBJ1-5, with unresolved D. Looked up from germline, CDR1 is MNHNY and CDR2 is SVGAGI (reference sequence). With 5 bases removed from V and 2 bases from J, the gap between germline ends came to 16 bases. The CDR3 length is 16 residues. CDR3 coding DNA: TGTGCCAGCAGTCTCAACGAGGGAAGGCGCAATCAGCCCCAGCATTTT. It encodes CASSLNEGRRNQPQHF.

This chain connects TRBV29-1 to TRBJ1-4; 7 bases are shared with TRBD1. V shed 7 bases and J 5 bases; nucleotides not matched to a gene: 7. The CDR3 length is 13 residues. Per germline, CDR1 SQVTM and CDR2 ANQGSEA. As DNA, the CDR3 is TGCAGCGCCAAGGGACAGCCGAATGAAAAACTGTTTTTT. Its translation is CSAKGQPNEKLFF.